This record looks at one TCR beta chain sequence and its context. Its matching antigen is unknown. The data were obtained in a study of cytomegalovirus exposure and HLA in healthy donors. Study conclusions and caveats: With high specificity and sensitivity, the classifier reportedly diagnosed cytomegalovirus status.

The ends were cut back, 2 bases at V and 0 bases at J, with 11 bases in the middle. Germline V gene lookup returns CDR1 MNHEY and CDR2 SMNVEV (reference sequence). CDR3 length equals 17 residues. TCRdb's copy holds only in-frame clones and misses some; the assay was immunoSEQ multiplex PCR. The sample lists 150,000 or so clones, around 93% seen once, with 1.5% to 2% in the top ten. Material for sequencing was PBMCs. J is TRBJ1-6 and V is TRBV27; D gene unclear. The source is a man between 18 and 29 years old in good health and CMV-seropositive. The CDR3 DNA follows: TGTGCCAGCAGTTTAAGAGGAGATAGCTCCTATAATTCACCCCTCCACTTT. This gives the protein CASSLRGDSSYNSPLHF.